The rows below give T cell receptor beta chains drawn from one sample of a study of PD-1 blockade in mismatch repair-deficient tumors. The repertoire was sequenced with immunoSEQ multiplex PCR; TCRdb's copy has only in-frame clones and lacks some. The sample contains more than 40,000 clones, about 84% of which appear only once. This specimen was peripheral blood, taken roughly 19 weeks after starting pembrolizumab. All receptors derive from an adult with mismatch repair-deficient cancer. Each CDR3 is given with its conserved first and last residue.

TRBJ1-5 | TRBV6-1 | CASSPTRSDQPQHF
TRBJ1-2 | TRBV6-5 | CASSSTNYGYTF
TRBJ1-5 | TRBV7-9 | CASSLDFYSNQPQHF
TRBJ1-2 | TRBV6-5 | CASSPRQVNRRGYTF
TRBJ1-1 | TRBV6-5 | CASSYSVNTEAFF
TRBJ2-7 | TRBV7-3 | CASSRTGSSSYEQYF
TRBJ2-1 | TRBV7-2 | CASSLVPGQGGNEQFF
TRBJ2-2 | TRBV4-1 | CASSRGGLVRTGELFF
TRBJ1-1 | TRBV7-2 | CASSFTADTEAFF
TRBJ1-2 | TRBV5-1 | CASSSEGSYGYTF
TRBJ1-2 | TRBV28 | CASSSPGQGKGYTF
TRBJ1-1 | TRBV7-3 | CASSTKGAHTEAFF
TRBJ1-1 | TRBV27 | CASSLWGNTEAFF
TRBJ2-1 | TRBV19 | CASSTPLAASYNEQFF
TRBJ2-5 | TRBV7-7 | CASSSGPGSETQYF
TRBJ2-1 | TRBV5-1 | CASSSRTSGTSSYNEQFF
TRBJ2-3 | TRBV9 | CASSARTGRTDTQYF
TRBJ1-1 | TRBV4-1 | CASSHRQGADTEAFF